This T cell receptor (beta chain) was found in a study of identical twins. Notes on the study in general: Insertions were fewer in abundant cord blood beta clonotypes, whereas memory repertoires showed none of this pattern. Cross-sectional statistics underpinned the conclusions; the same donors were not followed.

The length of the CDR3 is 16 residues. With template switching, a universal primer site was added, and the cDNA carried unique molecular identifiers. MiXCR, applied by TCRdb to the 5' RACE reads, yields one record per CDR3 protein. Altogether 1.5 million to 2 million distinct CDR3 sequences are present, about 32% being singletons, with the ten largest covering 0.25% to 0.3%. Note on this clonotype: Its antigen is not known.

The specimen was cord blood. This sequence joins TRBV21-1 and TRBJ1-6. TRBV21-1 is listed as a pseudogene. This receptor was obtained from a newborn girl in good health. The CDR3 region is CASSNVGRPDNSPLHF. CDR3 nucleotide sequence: TGTGCCAGCAGCAATGTAGGGAGACCCGATAATTCACCCCTCCACTTT.